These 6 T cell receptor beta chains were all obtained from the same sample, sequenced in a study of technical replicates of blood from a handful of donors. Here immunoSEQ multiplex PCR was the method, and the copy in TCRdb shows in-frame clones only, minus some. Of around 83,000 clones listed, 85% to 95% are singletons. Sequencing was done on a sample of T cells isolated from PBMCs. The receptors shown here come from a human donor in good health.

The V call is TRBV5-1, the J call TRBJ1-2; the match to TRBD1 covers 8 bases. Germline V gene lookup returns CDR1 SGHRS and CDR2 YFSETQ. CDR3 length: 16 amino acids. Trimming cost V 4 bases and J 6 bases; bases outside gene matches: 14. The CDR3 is CASSTGNTGGQHGYTF. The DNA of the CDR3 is TGCGCCAGCAGCACGGGAAATACAGGGGGTCAGCATGGCTACACCTTC.

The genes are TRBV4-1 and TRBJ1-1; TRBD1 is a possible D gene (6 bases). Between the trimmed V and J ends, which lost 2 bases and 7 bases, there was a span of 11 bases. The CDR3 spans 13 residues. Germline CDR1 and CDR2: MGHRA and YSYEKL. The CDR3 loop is CASSQLRTVEAFF. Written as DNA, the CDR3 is TGCGCCAGCAGCCAATTGAGGACAGTTGAAGCTTTCTTT.

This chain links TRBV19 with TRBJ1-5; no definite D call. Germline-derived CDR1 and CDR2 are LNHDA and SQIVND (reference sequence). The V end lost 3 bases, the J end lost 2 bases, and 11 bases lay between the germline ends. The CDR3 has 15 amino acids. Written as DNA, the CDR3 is TGTGCCAGTAGTATTATGGGCTGGGGCAATCAGCCCCAGCATTTT. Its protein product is CASSIMGWGNQPQHF.

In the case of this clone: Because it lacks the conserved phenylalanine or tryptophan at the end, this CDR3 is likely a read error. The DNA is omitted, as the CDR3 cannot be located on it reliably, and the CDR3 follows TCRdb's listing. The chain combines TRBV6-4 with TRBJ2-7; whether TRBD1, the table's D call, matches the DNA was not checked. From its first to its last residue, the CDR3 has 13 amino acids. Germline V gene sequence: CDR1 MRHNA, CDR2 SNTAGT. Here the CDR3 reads CASSDSGMGTISL.

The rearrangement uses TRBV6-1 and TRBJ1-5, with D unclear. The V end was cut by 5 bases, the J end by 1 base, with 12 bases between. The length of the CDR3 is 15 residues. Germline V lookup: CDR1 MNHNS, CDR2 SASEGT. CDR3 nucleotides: TGTGCCAGCAGTCCATTGTTGTCAAGCAATCAGCCCCAGCATTTT. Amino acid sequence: CASSPLLSSNQPQHF.

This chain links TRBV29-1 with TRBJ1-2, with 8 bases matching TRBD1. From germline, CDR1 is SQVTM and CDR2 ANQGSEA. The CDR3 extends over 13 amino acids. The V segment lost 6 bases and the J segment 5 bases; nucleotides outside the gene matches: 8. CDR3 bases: TGCAGCGTCCCGGACAGGGAGGGATATGGCTACACCTTC. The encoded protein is CSVPDREGYGYTF.